These 10 T cell receptor beta chains came from one sample sequenced in a study of blood T cell repertoires in COVID-19. This table comes from immunoSEQ multiplex PCR, and its TCRdb copy is limited to in-frame clones, with some not included. Among 300,000 to 350,000 clones listed, around 87% were seen once. Sequencing input: peripheral blood. These receptors were obtained from a man aged 18 to 30 with active or convalescent COVID-19.

The rearrangement links TRBV11-2 to TRBJ2-1; TRBD2 matches 13 bases. This CDR3 has 15 residues. V shed 5 bases and J 8 bases; nucleotides not matched to a gene: 6. Germline CDR1 reads SGHAT; CDR2 reads FQNNGV. The CDR3 coding sequence is TGTGCCAGCAGCCCGACGGGACTAGCGGGGTATGAGCAGTTCTTC. This codes for CASSPTGLAGYEQFF. The variable domain in full, completed from reference TRBV11-2 and TRBJ2-1, reads EAGVAQSPRYKIIEKRQSVAFWCNPISGHATLYWYQQILGQGPKLLIQFQNNGVVDDSQLPKDRFSAERLKGVDSTLKIQPAKLEDSAVYLCASSPTGLAGYEQFFGPGTRLTVL.

The CDR3 spells CASSYSTGATYEQYF. CDR3 coding DNA: TGTGCCAGCAGTTACTCGACAGGGGCAACCTACGAGCAGTACTTC. The chain joins TRBV6-5 to TRBJ2-7; TRBD1 matches at 8 bases. V was clipped by 0 bases and J by 2 bases; unmatched bases: 3. There are 15 residues in the CDR3. Per the germline V gene, CDR1 is MNHEY and CDR2 is SVGAGI.

The chain is built from TRBV5-5 and TRBJ2-7, with 10 bases aligning to TRBD2. From germline, CDR1 is SGHKS and CDR2 YYEKEE (reference sequence). V shed 1 base, J shed 2 bases, and the junction held 6 bases outside the gene matches. The CDR3 is made up of 16 amino acids. Here the CDR3 DNA reads TGTGCCAGCAGCTTGTTAGCGGGAGGTCGCGCCTACGAGCAGTACTTC. Protein: CASSLLAGGRAYEQYF.

The rearrangement uses TRBV3-1 (or the pseudogene TRBV3-2) and TRBJ2-2, with 9 bases that match TRBD1. Unmatched junction bases numbered 7, after V lost 4 bases and J lost 1 base. The CDR3 is 17 amino acids. In germline, CDR1 is LGHDT, CDR2 YNNKEL (reference sequence). The CDR3 region has the DNA TGTGCCAGCAGCCCGCACCTGGGACAGGGGAACACCGGGGAGCTGTTTTTT. Amino acid sequence: CASSPHLGQGNTGELFF.

The chain has TRBV27 and TRBJ2-5; maybe TRBD2 (7 bases). This CDR3 has 14 amino acids. The germline V gene has CDR1 MNHEY and CDR2 SMNVEV (reference sequence). V dropped 8 bases and J dropped 5 bases, with 18 bases sitting between them. This CDR3 is CASQKEGGWETQYF. The CDR3 DNA reads TGTGCCAGCCAAAAGGAGGGGGGGTGGGAGACCCAGTACTTC.

This clone was detected once. DNA of the CDR3: TGTGCCAGCAGCACACAGGGTCTTAGCAATCAGCCCCAGCATTTT. Translated, it gives CASSTQGLSNQPQHF. The chain couples TRBV5-5 to TRBJ1-5, with a weak D call TRBD1 (6 bases). V lost 4 bases and J 0 bases, leaving 11 bases between the germline ends. Germline V gene lookup returns CDR1 SGHKS and CDR2 YYEKEE (reference sequence). The CDR3 contains 15 residues.

The chain carries TRBV10-3 and TRBJ1-1; 7 bases agree with TRBD1. Germline CDR1 reads ENHRY; CDR2 reads SYGVKD. V was clipped by 10 bases and J by 7 bases; unmatched bases: 12. There are 13 residues in the CDR3. The CDR3, as DNA: TGTGCCACGGCCGGGACAGAAGATATTGAAGCTTTCTTT. Amino acids: CATAGTEDIEAFF.

The genes are TRBV11-2 and TRBJ2-3; 13 bases map to TRBD2. V lost 4 bases and J lost 7; bases outside the gene matches: 8. Germline V CDR1 and CDR2: SGHAT, FQNNGV. The CDR3 consists of 16 residues. CDR3 nucleotides: TGTGCCAGCAGCTACACTAGCGGGGGGGCTACAAATACGCAGTATTTT. Residues: CASSYTSGGATNTQYF.

The chain uses TRBV6-5 and TRBJ2-1, with 7 bases identical to TRBD1. There are 14 residues in the CDR3. J was trimmed by 5 bases and V by 7 bases; bases with no gene match: 8. The germline CDR1 and CDR2 sequences are MNHEY and SVGAGI. For the CDR3, the DNA is TGTGCCAGCACGGAAGGGACAGCCAACAATGAGCAGTTCTTC. Translation: CASTEGTANNEQFF.

This chain connects TRBV3-1 (or the pseudogene TRBV3-2) to TRBJ2-3; 15 nucleotides agree with TRBD2. V shed 4 bases, J shed 2 bases, and the junction held 4 bases outside the gene matches. The CDR3 length is 17 residues. CDR1 and CDR2 (germline): LGHDT, YNNKEL (reference sequence). The CDR3 reads CASSLGTSGGPTDTQYF. The CDR3 DNA follows: TGTGCCAGCAGCCTGGGGACTAGCGGGGGGCCCACAGATACGCAGTATTTT.